These T cell receptor beta chains were read from a single sample in a study of T-cell reconstitution after alpha-beta-depleted transplantation in children. TCRdb redid the calling of the PCR reads with MiXCR, one entry per CDR3 protein. The sample lists 700,000 to 850,000 distinct CDR3 sequences, around 15% occurring once. The sequencing here drew on PBMCs, mostly from graft donor cells, taken 360 days after TCRalphabeta/CD19-depleted stem cell transplant. The receptors here all came from a male patient between 5 and 17 years old who had a stem cell transplant for acute lymphoblastic leukemia, so the T cells may come from the graft donor. Each CDR3 is given with its conserved first and last residue. A D gene is named only where the DNA matches it firmly. For some rows the clone size is stated as once, few or many, or as a class when expanded; others skip it.

size	V	J	D	CDR3	DNA
many	TRBV5-5	TRBJ1-5	-	CASSLGQNQPQHF	TGTGCCAGCAGCTTGGGACAGAATCAGCCCCAGCATTTT
many	TRBV5-1	TRBJ2-1	TRBD1	CASRYGQGRSREQFF	TGCGCCAGCAGATATGGACAGGGAAGGTCACGAGAGCAGTTCTTC
once	TRBV3-1	TRBJ1-2	-	CASSQGGRLTYGYTF	TGTGCCAGCAGCCAAGGCGGCAGGTTAACATACGGCTACACCTTC
few	TRBV5-1	TRBJ2-7	TRBD2	CASSLGLAVSSYEQYF	TGCGCCAGCAGCTTAGGACTAGCGGTGAGCTCCTACGAGCAGTACTTC
many	TRBV7-9	TRBJ2-7	-	CASSLGWGEQYF	TGTGCCAGCAGCTTAGGTTGGGGCGAGCAGTACTTC
many	TRBV12-3/TRBV12-4	TRBJ1-3	-	CASTLRGSGNTIYF	TGTGCCAGCACCCTCCGGGGTTCTGGAAACACCATATATTTT
-	TRBV10-1	TRBJ2-5	TRBD2	CASLVSAGGRQETQYF	TGCGCCAGCCTGGTCTCGGCGGGAGGGAGGCAAGAGACCCAGTACTTC
many	TRBV5-1	TRBJ2-1	-	CASSLAQGTYNEQFF	TGTGCCAGCAGCTTAGCACAGGGAACCTACAATGAGCAGTTCTTC
-	TRBV10-1	TRBJ2-1	TRBD2	CASSEGASGISSYNEQFF	TGCGCCAGCAGTGAGGGGGCTAGCGGGATCTCCTCCTACAATGAGCAGTTCTTC
-	TRBV30	TRBJ2-1	TRBD2	CAWSVWRTSAYNEQFF	TGTGCCTGGAGTGTATGGAGGACTAGCGCCTACAATGAGCAGTTCTTC
-	TRBV4-1	TRBJ2-7	-	CASSVTGVSYEQYF	TGCGCCAGCAGCGTTACGGGAGTCTCCTACGAGCAGTACTTC
few	TRBV29-1	TRBJ2-1	-	CSVEPVDNEQFF	TGCAGCGTTGAACCGGTTGACAATGAGCAGTTCTTC
few	TRBV5-1	TRBJ2-2	TRBD2	CASSYGLAGNTGELFF	TGCGCCAGCAGCTATGGACTAGCGGGGAACACCGGGGAGCTGTTTTTT
-	TRBV29-1	TRBJ2-7	-	CSVEAVSEQYF	TGCAGCGTTGAAGCAGTGAGCGAGCAGTACTTC
-	TRBV7-3	TRBJ2-2	-	CASSSTAPGELFF	TGTGCCAGCAGCTCCACGGCGCCCGGGGAGCTGTTTTTT
few	TRBV5-5	TRBJ1-5	-	CASSSITGNHQPQHF	TGTGCCAGCAGCTCAATTACAGGTAACCATCAGCCCCAGCATTTT
-	TRBV20-1	TRBJ1-2	TRBD1	CSAANRQGVEGYTF	TGCAGTGCCGCCAACCGACAGGGGGTGGAGGGCTACACCTTC
-	TRBV29-1	TRBJ2-1	TRBD1	CSVPRTGDKQFF	TGCAGCGTCCCCCGTACAGGGGATAAGCAGTTCTTC
few	TRBV6-5	TRBJ2-3	-	CASSYSLRSRSDTQYF	TGTGCCAGCAGTTACTCTCTGAGGTCCCGGTCAGATACGCAGTATTTT
many	TRBV5-1	TRBJ2-7	TRBD2	CASSAIKTGTTFREQYF	TGCGCCAGCAGCGCCATTAAAACCGGGACTACCTTTAGGGAGCAGTACTTC
few	TRBV10-3	TRBJ2-2	TRBD2	CATCGTINTGELFF	TGTGCCACCTGCGGGACTATAAACACCGGGGAGCTGTTTTTT
-	TRBV29-1	TRBJ2-7	-	CSVGDPTYEQYF	TGCAGCGTTGGGGACCCAACCTACGAGCAGTACTTC
few	TRBV15	TRBJ1-2	TRBD1	CATSRDRFRGGAGYTF	TGTGCCACCAGCAGAGACAGGTTCAGGGGGGGCGCAGGCTACACCTTC
-	TRBV4-1	TRBJ1-5	TRBD1	CASSQVTGQAGQPQHF	TGCGCCAGCAGCCAAGTGACGGGACAGGCGGGTCAGCCCCAGCATTTT
-	TRBV15	TRBJ2-7	-	CATRAGDPSYEQYF	TGTGCCACCAGGGCAGGGGACCCCTCCTACGAGCAGTACTTC
-	TRBV2	TRBJ1-2	-	CASSEPFTGRDGYTF	TGTGCCAGCAGTGAACCTTTTACAGGGCGGGATGGCTACACCTTC
few	TRBV7-8	TRBJ1-5	-	CASSPSGVWNQPQHF	TGTGCCAGCAGCCCCTCGGGGGTATGGAATCAGCCCCAGCATTTT
many	TRBV11-1	TRBJ1-2	TRBD1	CASSLGQGHYGYTF	TGTGCCAGCAGCTTGGGACAGGGGCACTATGGCTACACCTTC
many	TRBV12-3/TRBV12-4	TRBJ2-2	TRBD1	CASRRDRLTGELFF	TGTGCCAGCAGACGGGACAGACTCACCGGGGAGCTGTTTTTT
many	TRBV2	TRBJ2-7	TRBD2	CASLRGGTYEQYF	TGTGCCAGCCTCCGGGGGGGCACCTACGAGCAGTACTTC
-	TRBV5-6	TRBJ2-1	-	CASLGGGQRFENEQFF	TGTGCCAGCTTGGGGGGGGGGCAGAGGTTTGAAAATGAGCAGTTCTTC
-	TRBV5-1	TRBJ2-7	TRBD1	CASRRDRNYEQYF	TGCGCCAGCAGACGGGACAGAAACTACGAGCAGTACTTC
-	TRBV5-1	TRBJ2-1	TRBD2	CASSLTREGPGEQFF	TGCGCCAGCAGCTTGACGCGGGAGGGCCCTGGTGAGCAGTTCTTC
few	TRBV20-1	TRBJ1-2	-	CSARQVLYGYTF	TGCAGTGCTAGACAGGTCCTCTATGGCTACACCTTC
-	TRBV12-3/TRBV12-4	TRBJ2-2	-	CASSSVKPNTGELFF	TGTGCCAGCAGTTCAGTCAAACCGAACACCGGGGAGCTGTTTTTT
few	TRBV4-1	TRBJ2-3	TRBD2	CASRETSGQLADTQYF	TGCGCCAGCAGAGAAACTAGCGGTCAATTGGCAGATACGCAGTATTTT